This T cell receptor beta chain stems from a study of T-cell memory formation after mild COVID-19. Study findings and constraints: Pre-infection memory already had some responding clones, implying cross-reactive memory joined.

V lost 3 bases, J lost 4 bases, and 14 bases lay in between. In germline, CDR1 is DFQATT, CDR2 SNEGSKA (reference sequence). The CDR3 loop spans 14 amino acids. Remarks on this clonotype: Its cognate antigen is unknown.

TCRdb analysed the 5' RACE reads with MiXCR anew, one entry per CDR3 protein. The profile shows 110,000 or so distinct CDR3 sequences, approximately 21% of them singletons. The source of this sequence is a man aged 18 to 29 who had mild COVID-19 (a few samples of this study predate the infection). Cell type and time point are not known. The chain links TRBV20-1 to TRBJ2-3; a weak D match, TRBD2 (6 bases). Specimen: PBMCs or a T cell subset sorted from them (not recorded which). CDR3 bases: TGCAGTGCTAGGGGCGACGGGGGACCAGATACGCAGTATTTT. Encoded protein: CSARGDGGPDTQYF.